This T cell receptor beta chain was recovered during a study of OX40 agonist ivuxolimab in advanced cancers. Between the trimmed V and J ends, which lost 1 base and 7 bases, there was a span of 7 bases. Germline assignment: CDR1 SGHTA and CDR2 FQGNSA. The CDR3 is 12 amino acids. Measured with immunoSEQ multiplex PCR; TCRdb has only the in-frame clones, and not every one. The sample has roughly 60,000 clones; around 84% are singletons. This TCR came from an adult with an advanced solid tumor such as melanoma, head and neck, liver or kidney cancer. The rearrangement uses TRBV7-2 and TRBJ1-2; no definite D call. This specimen was CD4+ or CD8+ T cells sorted from blood, taken in a trial of the OX40 agonist ivuxolimab. The CDR3 spells CASSLDESGYTF. DNA for the CDR3: TGTGCCAGCAGCTTAGATGAAAGTGGCTACACCTTC. Using reference TRBV7-2 and TRBJ1-2 for the parts outside the CDR3, the full variable domain is GAGVSQSPSNKVTEKGKDVELRCDPISGHTALYWYRQSLGQGLEFLIYFQGNSAPDKSGLPSDRFSAERTGGSVSTLTIQRTQQEDSAVYLCASSLDESGYTFGSGTRLTVV.